This T cell receptor (beta chain) came from a study of human T cells and chemical hapten exposure. CDR3 length: 13 residues. Trimming left V 0 bases short and J 4 bases short, with 5 bases between. Germline CDR1 reads LGHNA; CDR2 reads YNFKEQ. Each CDR3 protein gets one entry after TCRdb re-called the RACE reads with MiXCR. The sample lists 210,000 or so distinct CDR3 sequences; under 25% were seen once. The time point is: patch test 3, about 24 weeks after DPC sensitization. Indicated treatment: therapeutic diphenylcyclopropenone sensitization with weekly scalp DPC. The material sequenced was whole blood, taken in connection with sensitization to the hapten diphenylcyclopropenone (DPC). The sequence was obtained from a middle-aged woman with alopecia areata. Some clones in this sample may be carry-over from other donors' samples. V usage is TRBV4-2 and J usage is TRBJ2-3, with no clear D. The CDR3 DNA is TGTGCCAGCAGCCAAGAATTCTCAGATACGCAGTATTTT. Translating it yields CASSQEFSDTQYF.